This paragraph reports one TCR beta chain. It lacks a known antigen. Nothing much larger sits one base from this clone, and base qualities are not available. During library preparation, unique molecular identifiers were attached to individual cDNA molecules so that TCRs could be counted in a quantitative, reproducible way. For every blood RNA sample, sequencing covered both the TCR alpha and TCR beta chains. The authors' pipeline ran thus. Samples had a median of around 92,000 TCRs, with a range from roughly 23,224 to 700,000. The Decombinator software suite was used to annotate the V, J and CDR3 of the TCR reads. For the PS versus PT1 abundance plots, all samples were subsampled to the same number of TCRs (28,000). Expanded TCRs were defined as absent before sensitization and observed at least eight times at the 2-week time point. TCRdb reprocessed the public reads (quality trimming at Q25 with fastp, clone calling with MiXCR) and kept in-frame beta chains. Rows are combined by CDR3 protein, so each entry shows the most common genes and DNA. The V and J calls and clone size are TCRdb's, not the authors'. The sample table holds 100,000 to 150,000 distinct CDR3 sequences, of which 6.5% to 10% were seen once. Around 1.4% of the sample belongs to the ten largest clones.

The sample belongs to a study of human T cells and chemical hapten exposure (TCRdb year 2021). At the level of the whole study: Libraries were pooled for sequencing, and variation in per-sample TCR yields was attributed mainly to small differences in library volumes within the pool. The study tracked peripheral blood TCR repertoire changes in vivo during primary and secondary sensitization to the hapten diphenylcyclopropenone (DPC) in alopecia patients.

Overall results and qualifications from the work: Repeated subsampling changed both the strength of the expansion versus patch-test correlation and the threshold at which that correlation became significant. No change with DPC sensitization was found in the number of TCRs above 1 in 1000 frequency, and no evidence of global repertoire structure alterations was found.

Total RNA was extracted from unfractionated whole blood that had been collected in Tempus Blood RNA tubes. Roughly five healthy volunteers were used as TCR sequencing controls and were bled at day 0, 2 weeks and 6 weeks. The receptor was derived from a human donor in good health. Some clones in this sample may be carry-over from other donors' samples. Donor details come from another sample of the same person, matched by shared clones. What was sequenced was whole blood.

The DNA sequence reads TGTGCCAGCAGCCCACTGGGGGGGGTAGATACGCAGTATTTT. This gives the protein CASSPLGGVDTQYF. The sequence is built from TRBV6-2 or TRBV6-3 and TRBJ2-3, and 7 junction bases match TRBD2. Looking up the germline V gene yields CDR1 MNHEY and CDR2 SVGEGT. Unmatched junction bases come to 8, with V trimmed by 6 bases and J by 5 bases. The CDR3 starts with the cysteine, ends with the phenylalanine, and has 14 residues. Just CDR3 DNA is preserved here, 42 bases in frame from base 1.